These T cell receptor beta chains were read from a single sample in a study of OX40 agonist ivuxolimab in advanced cancers. Profiled with immunoSEQ multiplex PCR; TCRdb holds only in-frame clones, not every one. The sample records under 75,000 clones, approximately 90% being singletons. Source: CD4+ or CD8+ T cells sorted from blood, taken in a trial of the OX40 agonist ivuxolimab. Receptors were obtained from an adult with an advanced solid tumor such as melanoma, head and neck, liver or kidney cancer. Both conserved end residues are part of each CDR3. D genes are given only for firm matches. The size entry is marked missing in some rows and otherwise reads once, few, many or a size class.

D: .
size: .
V: TRBV7-9
J: TRBJ2-7
CDR3: CASSLVEGVYEQYF
DNA: TGTGCCAGCAGCTTAGTCGAGGGGGTTTACGAGCAGTACTTC

D: TRBD1
size: .
V: TRBV5-4
J: TRBJ2-5
CDR3: CASSLGTGQGETQYF
DNA: TGTGCCAGCAGCTTGGGGACGGGACAGGGAGAGACCCAGTACTTC

D: .
size: .
V: TRBV12-5
J: TRBJ2-5
CDR3: CASGLVRVETQYF
DNA: TGTGCTAGTGGTTTGGTACGGGTTGAGACCCAGTACTTC

D: .
size: .
V: TRBV14
J: TRBJ2-1
CDR3: CASSRVGSPYNEQFF
DNA: TGTGCCAGCAGCCGGGTAGGGAGTCCCTACAATGAGCAGTTCTTC

D: .
size: .
V: TRBV11-2
J: TRBJ2-2
CDR3: CASSFTSSLGELFF
DNA: TGTGCCAGCAGCTTCACTAGCTCTTTGGGGGAGCTGTTTTTT

D: .
size: .
V: TRBV7-8
J: TRBJ2-7
CDR3: CASSLSAGVGEQYF
DNA: TGTGCCAGCAGCTTATCGGCAGGGGTGGGTGAGCAGTACTTC

D: .
size: .
V: TRBV18
J: TRBJ2-5
CDR3: CASSPLGSVLQETQYF
DNA: TGTGCCAGCTCACCACTTGGGTCTGTCCTCCAAGAGACCCAGTACTTC

D: TRBD2
size: .
V: TRBV7-2
J: TRBJ2-2
CDR3: CASSVSGRVGELFF
DNA: TGTGCCAGCAGCGTAAGCGGGAGGGTCGGGGAGCTGTTTTTT

D: .
size: .
V: TRBV5-1
J: TRBJ2-1
CDR3: CASSPETLNEQFF
DNA: TGCGCCAGCAGCCCCGAGACGCTGAATGAGCAGTTCTTC

D: TRBD1
size: .
V: TRBV4-1
J: TRBJ2-7
CDR3: CASSPSTDRPEQYF
DNA: TGCGCCAGCAGCCCCTCCACGGACAGGCCCGAGCAGTACTTC

D: .
size: .
V: TRBV28
J: TRBJ2-3
CDR3: CASSLLARVGSTDTQYF
DNA: TGTGCCAGCAGTTTACTCGCTAGGGTCGGTAGCACAGATACGCAGTATTTT

D: TRBD1
size: .
V: TRBV5-4
J: TRBJ2-1
CDR3: CASSVYGTGVNEQFF
DNA: TGTGCCAGCAGCGTCTACGGGACAGGGGTGAATGAGCAGTTCTTC

D: TRBD2
size: once
V: TRBV2
J: TRBJ2-1
CDR3: CASSEMSGSRHEQFF
DNA: TGTGCCAGCAGTGAAATGAGCGGGAGCCGACATGAGCAGTTCTTC

D: .
size: once
V: TRBV19
J: TRBJ2-6
CDR3: CASSAGFGANVLTF
DNA: TGTGCCAGTAGTGCGGGGTTTGGGGCCAACGTCCTGACTTTC

D: .
size: few
V: TRBV30
J: TRBJ1-4
CDR3: CAWTKDSTEKLFF
DNA: TGTGCCTGGACCAAGGACTCGACCGAAAAACTGTTTTTT

D: .
size: .
V: TRBV30
J: TRBJ2-3
CDR3: CAWSVNTDTQYF
DNA: TGTGCCTGGAGTGTAAATACAGATACGCAGTATTTT

D: .
size: .
V: TRBV7-9
J: TRBJ2-6
CDR3: CASSRDSSGANVLTF
DNA: TGTGCCAGCAGCCGGGATTCCTCTGGGGCCAACGTCCTGACTTTC

D: TRBD1
size: .
V: TRBV6-1
J: TRBJ1-2
CDR3: CASSAGTGVSRRYGYTF
DNA: TGTGCCAGCAGTGCCGGGACAGGGGTGAGTCGCCGGTATGGCTACACCTTC

D: .
size: .
V: TRBV2
J: TRBJ2-2
CDR3: CASSGDGELFF
DNA: TGTGCCTCTTCAGGGGACGGGGAGCTGTTTTTT

D: .
size: .
V: TRBV2
J: TRBJ2-4
CDR3: CASSGAAKNIQYF
DNA: TGTGCCAGCAGTGGGGCAGCCAAAAACATTCAGTACTTC

D: .
size: .
V: TRBV27
J: TRBJ2-3
CDR3: CASSFSRGTDTQYF
DNA: TGTGCCAGCAGTTTCTCCAGGGGTACAGATACGCAGTATTTT